Presented here are 32 T cell receptor beta chains from one specimen sequenced in a study of T-cell reconstitution after alpha-beta-depleted transplantation in children (TCRdb year 2016). Per the publication, the treatment or condition label means: allogeneic hematopoietic cell transplantation with graft depleted of TCRalphabeta T cells and CD19 B cells. Library preparation used PCR. Sequenced on an Illumina HiSeq 2500. TCR library preparation used molecular barcoding, with unique molecular identifiers applied to normalize quantification of the TCRbeta repertoire. TCRdb reran the public reads through fastp at Q25 and MiXCR, keeping productive beta chains. One record per CDR3 amino acid sequence lists the most common genes and DNA. The sample table records 480,000 or so distinct CDR3 sequences; roughly a tenth of these occur just once. Of the sample, around 2% falls within the top ten clones. Source: PBMCs, taken before TCRalphabeta/CD19-depleted stem cell transplant. These receptors originate from a child aged 2 to 15 with inherited bone marrow failure, due to receive a stem cell transplant.

The V call is TRBV27, the J call TRBJ2-4; D is tentatively TRBD1 or TRBD2 (5 bases each). Trimming stripped 6 bases from V and 0 bases from J, with 15 bases between. This CDR3 comprises 16 residues. The germline CDR1 and CDR2 sequences are MNHEY and SMNVEV (reference sequence). CDR3 protein: CASSPVGDLAKNIQYF. For the CDR3, the DNA is TGTGCCAGCAGCCCCGTGGGGGATCTAGCCAAAAACATTCAGTACTTC.

This clonotype was seen a handful of times. V and J are TRBV5-4 and TRBJ2-3, with TRBD2 matching over 9 bases. V lost 0 bases and J lost 7; bases outside the gene matches: 6. Germline V gene lookup returns CDR1 SGHNT and CDR2 YYREEE (reference sequence). This CDR3 contains 15 residues. CDR3 amino acids: CASSLAGTSRHTQYF. In DNA, the CDR3 is TGTGCCAGCAGCTTGGCGGGGACTAGCAGGCATACGCAGTATTTT.

This clonotype has ten or more counts. V and J are TRBV6-1 and TRBJ2-2, with a weak D call TRBD2 (6 bases). V gave up 1 base and J gave up 1 base, with 10 bases separating them. Germline V lookup: CDR1 MNHNS, CDR2 SASEGT. The CDR3 has 16 residues. In DNA, the CDR3 is TGTGCCAGCAGTGAAGGAGAAGCGGGGAACACCGGGGAGCTGTTTTTT. Translated, it gives CASSEGEAGNTGELFF.

The table lists this clonotype with many counts. V is TRBV12-3 or TRBV12-4 and J is TRBJ2-7; weak D call: TRBD2 (5 bases). The CDR3 runs to 15 residues. The V end was cut by 6 bases, the J end by 0 bases, with 15 bases between. The CDR3 bases are TGTGCCAGCAGACTGGGAGACGGCGCCTCCTACGAGCAGTACTTC. Translation: CASRLGDGASYEQYF.

The sample holds a few counts of this clonotype. The V and J genes are TRBV30 and TRBJ1-2, with 7 bases that match TRBD1. CDR3 length equals 15 residues. Trimming cost V 8 bases and J 4 bases; bases outside gene matches: 16. From germline, CDR1 is GTSNPN and CDR2 SVGIG (reference sequence). CDR3 DNA sequence: TGTGCCAGTACCACCCAAGGGGGCTCAGGCTATGGCTACACCTTC. It translates to CASTTQGGSGYGYTF.

V is TRBV5-4 and J is TRBJ2-5, with 10 bases lining up with TRBD1. V trimming: 4 bases; J trimming: 5 bases; junction bases outside the gene matches: 8. This CDR3 is 15 amino acids long. From germline, CDR1 is SGHNT and CDR2 YYREEE (reference sequence). The CDR3 DNA follows: TGTGCCAGCAGCCCCGGGACAGGGGTGGGGGAGACCCAGTACTTC. Protein sequence: CASSPGTGVGETQYF. Filled out from reference TRBV5-4 and TRBJ2-5, the complete variable domain reads ETGVTQSPTHLIKTRGQQVTLRCSSQSGHNTVSWYQQALGQGPQFIFQYYREEENGRGNFPPRFSGLQFPNYSSELNVNALELDDSALYLCASSPGTGVGETQYFGPGTRLLVL.

The V call is TRBV19, the J call TRBJ2-3; perhaps D is TRBD1 or TRBD2 (6 bases each). CDR1 is LNHDA, CDR2 SQIVND, per germline (reference sequence). V was pared by 10 bases and J by 0 bases, with 17 bases between. The CDR3 extends over 15 amino acids. CDR3 bases: TGTGCCATTGCGGAGGGGGGAGCTAGCACAGATACGCAGTATTTT. Residues: CAIAEGGASTDTQYF.

This clonotype was picked up many times. The V gene is TRBV5-1, the J gene TRBJ2-7, with a tentative D call TRBD2 (5 bases). The CDR3 sequence is 14 residues long. The germline V gene encodes CDR1 SGHRS and CDR2 YFSETQ. V was shortened by 5 bases and J by 1 base, with 13 bases between the two germline ends. The CDR3 loop reads CASSRTGESYEQYF. CDR3 nucleotide sequence: TGCGCCAGCAGTCGGACTGGGGAATCCTACGAGCAGTACTTC.

At least ten counts were recorded for this clonotype. This chain connects TRBV29-1 to TRBJ2-2, with D perhaps TRBD1 (5 bases). V lost 4 bases, J lost 6 bases, and 15 bases lay in between. The CDR3 runs to 14 residues. Germline-derived CDR1 and CDR2 are SQVTM and ANQGSEA. This CDR3 reads CSVAGLGPAGELFF. CDR3 DNA: TGCAGCGTTGCAGGGTTGGGGCCCGCCGGGGAGCTGTTTTTT.

There are many counts of this clonotype. The rearrangement joins TRBV20-1 to TRBJ1-5, with TRBD1 as a possible D gene (5 bases). Per the germline V gene, CDR1 is DFQATT and CDR2 is SNEGSKA (reference sequence). Trimming pared 5 bases from V and 3 bases from J, leaving 11 bases between. The CDR3 spans 13 residues. The CDR3 nucleotides are TGCAGTGCTGGAACAGGTTACAATCAGCCCCAGCATTTT. It encodes CSAGTGYNQPQHF.

This clonotype was observed many times. The rearrangement links TRBV7-8 to TRBJ2-3; no clear D gene. The CDR3 has 13 residues. Germline CDR1 is SGHVS and CDR2 is FQNEAQ. V dropped 2 bases and J dropped 1 base, with 4 bases sitting between them. The chain's CDR3 is CASSLMGTDTQYF. The CDR3 nucleotides read TGTGCCAGCAGCTTAATGGGCACAGATACGCAGTATTTT.

This clonotype has ten or more counts. The chain carries TRBV5-1 and TRBJ2-7; possibly TRBD1 for D (5 bases). Germline V lookup: CDR1 SGHRS, CDR2 YFSETQ. This CDR3 has 16 residues. The germline V and J ends were trimmed by 1 base and 0 bases, with 14 bases remaining between them. As DNA, the CDR3 is TGCGCCAGCAGCTTGCACCCGGACACACTCTCCTACGAGCAGTACTTC. Protein sequence: CASSLHPDTLSYEQYF.

This clonotype was seen ten or more times. V gene TRBV4-1 combines with J gene TRBJ2-7; D may correspond to TRBD1 or TRBD2 (5 bases each). CDR3 length: 16 amino acids. Trimming shortened V by 0 bases and J by 0 bases, and 12 bases separated the two germline ends. CDR1 and CDR2 from the germline V gene are MGHRA and YSYEKL. CDR3 in amino acids: CASSQEPGPRSYEQYF. CDR3 nucleotide sequence: TGCGCCAGCAGCCAAGAACCGGGACCCCGCTCCTACGAGCAGTACTTC.

The rearrangement links TRBV4-3 to TRBJ2-3; 14 nucleotides line up with TRBD2. The CDR3 is made up of 17 amino acids. Unmatched junction bases numbered 7, after V lost 4 bases and J lost 4 bases. In germline, CDR1 is LGHNA, CDR2 YSLEER. The CDR3 nucleotides are TGCGCCAGCAGCCGATGGGGACTAGCGGGAGTATCAGATACGCAGTATTTT. As protein: CASSRWGLAGVSDTQYF.

The V call is TRBV23-1, the J call TRBJ2-2; 10 bases fit TRBD1. TRBV23-1 is labeled an ORF, and its function is uncertain. The CDR3 is 15 amino acids. V was clipped by 0 bases and J by 7 bases; unmatched bases: 2. The CDR3 DNA sequence: TGCGCCAGCAGTCAATCGACAGGGGGCATCGGGGAGCTGTTTTTT. This sequence encodes CASSQSTGGIGELFF.

The rearrangement uses TRBV20-1 and TRBJ2-7, with D perhaps TRBD1 (6 bases). V was trimmed by 3 bases and J by 5 bases, leaving 20 bases between them. CDR3 length equals 15 residues. CDR1 is DFQATT and CDR2 is SNEGSKA in the germline V gene (reference sequence). The CDR3 spells CSASDSQGVSHEQYF. CDR3 DNA sequence: TGCAGTGCTAGCGATTCACAGGGAGTTTCCCACGAGCAGTACTTC.

This clonotype occurred a few times. The V call is TRBV20-1, the J call TRBJ2-1; D is unresolved. This CDR3 has 14 amino acids. The V gene lost 1 base and the J gene lost 5 bases, with 12 bases spanning the gap. Per germline, CDR1 DFQATT and CDR2 SNEGSKA (reference sequence). The CDR3 protein is CSARAASPHNEQFF. CDR3 nucleotide sequence: TGCAGTGCTAGAGCAGCGAGTCCCCACAATGAGCAGTTCTTC.

This clonotype appeared many times. The chain combines TRBV12-3 or TRBV12-4 with TRBJ2-7, with D tentatively TRBD2 (5 bases). The CDR3 spans 14 residues. Trimming pared 5 bases from V and 2 bases from J, leaving 13 bases between. Here the CDR3 reads CASSGLLGTYEQYF. As DNA, the CDR3 is TGTGCCAGCAGTGGACTCCTCGGGACCTACGAGCAGTACTTC.

This clonotype was counted many times. V gene TRBV30 combines with J gene TRBJ2-2, with no clear D. The germline V and J ends were trimmed by 0 bases and 5 bases, with 13 bases remaining between them. The CDR3 is made up of 15 amino acids. Germline V CDR1 and CDR2: GTSNPN, SVGIG (reference sequence). The CDR3 here is CAWSVMSARTGELFF. CDR3 nucleotides: TGTGCCTGGAGTGTAATGTCAGCGAGAACCGGGGAGCTGTTTTTT.

This clonotype was seen only a few times. The V gene is TRBV11-2, the J gene TRBJ1-4, with D possibly TRBD1 on 6 matching bases. CDR1 and CDR2 from the germline V gene are SGHAT and FQNNGV. Trimming stripped 1 base from V and 7 bases from J, with 13 bases between. This CDR3 spans 15 amino acids. CDR3 sequence: CASSLAAGETEKLFF. The CDR3 region has the DNA TGTGCCAGCAGCTTAGCGGCAGGGGAGACTGAAAAACTGTTTTTT.

This clonotype was recorded many times. V gene TRBV7-6 combines with J gene TRBJ2-7; 10 nucleotides agree with TRBD1. V was clipped by 4 bases and J by 6 bases; unmatched bases: 9. From germline, CDR1 is SGHVS and CDR2 FNYEAQ. The CDR3 spans 15 residues. CDR3 nucleotide sequence: TGTGCCAGCAGCTCCGGGACAGGGGCAACACGCGAGCAGTACTTC. This encodes CASSSGTGATREQYF. The complete variable domain, with remaining parts taken from reference TRBV7-6 and TRBJ2-7, reads GAGVSQSPRYKVTKRGQDVALRCDPISGHVSLYWYRQALGQGPEFLTYFNYEAQQDKSGLPNDRFSAERPEGSISTLTIQRTEQRDSAMYRCASSSGTGATREQYFGPGTRLTVT.

This clonotype was observed at least ten times. This chain uses TRBV29-1 with TRBJ2-3, with D hard to call. CDR1 is SQVTM and CDR2 is ANQGSEA in the germline V gene. The CDR3 covers 17 residues. Trimming removed 1 base from V and 2 bases from J, with 19 bases in between. The CDR3 sequence is CSVEVILIDDFTDTQYF. For the CDR3, the DNA is TGCAGCGTTGAAGTGATCCTCATCGACGATTTCACAGATACGCAGTATTTT.

This clonotype was found many times. The genes are TRBV6-1 and TRBJ2-1; no clear D gene. CDR3 length: 15 residues. Germline V gene sequence: CDR1 MNHNS, CDR2 SASEGT. Trimming removed 7 bases at V and 0 bases at J, with 13 bases between. The CDR3 nucleotides are TGTGCCAGCATTCTTGACTTTTACTCCTACAATGAGCAGTTCTTC. Translation gives CASILDFYSYNEQFF.

The rearrangement uses TRBV7-9 and TRBJ2-7, with TRBD1 matching 8 bases. This CDR3 comprises 14 residues. Germline V gene lookup returns CDR1 SEHNR and CDR2 FQNEAQ (reference sequence). V lost 3 bases, J lost 6 bases, and 7 bases stayed unmatched. The CDR3 reads CASSFTGTGGEQYF. The CDR3 DNA sequence: TGTGCCAGCAGCTTTACCGGGACAGGCGGCGAGCAGTACTTC.

This clonotype was seen many times. The CDR3 here is CASSQEVIAGEWRETQYF. CDR3 in DNA: TGCGCCAGCAGCCAAGAAGTAATAGCGGGAGAGTGGAGAGAGACCCAGTACTTC. This sequence joins TRBV4-3 and TRBJ2-5; 9 bases are shared with TRBD2. Per germline, CDR1 LGHNA and CDR2 YSLEER. With V trimmed by 0 bases and J by 4 bases, 12 bases remained unmatched. The CDR3 has 18 amino acids.

This clonotype showed up just a few times. V is TRBV4-3 and J is TRBJ1-2, with TRBD1 identical over 7 bases. The ends lost 1 base at V and 4 bases at J; junction bases unmatched: 6. This CDR3 is built from 15 residues. Germline V CDR1 and CDR2: LGHNA, YSLEER. The CDR3 bases are TGCGCCAGCAGCCAAGGGGACAGCTCATCCTATGGCTACACCTTC. Encoded protein: CASSQGDSSSYGYTF.

This clonotype has at least ten counts. This chain uses TRBV15 with TRBJ2-3; D remains unclear. Germline CDR1 is LNHNV and CDR2 is YYDKDF (reference sequence). Between the trimmed V and J ends, which lost 1 base and 0 bases, there was a span of 11 bases. The length of the CDR3 is 16 residues. The CDR3 spells CATSRGSSTSTDTQYF. The CDR3 DNA reads TGTGCCACCAGCAGAGGTTCTAGTACTAGCACAGATACGCAGTATTTT.

V usage is TRBV10-3 and J usage is TRBJ1-2, with TRBD1 matching 9 bases. The CDR3 is 15 residues long. The junction had 6 bases not matched to a gene; V was cut back by 4 bases and J by 3 bases. Germline V CDR1 and CDR2: ENHRY, SYGVKD. DNA for the CDR3: TGTGCCATCAGTGTGCGGGACAGGGATGACTATGGCTACACCTTC. Translating gives CAISVRDRDDYGYTF.

This clonotype occurred many times. This chain connects TRBV12-3 or TRBV12-4 to TRBJ2-3, with D possibly being TRBD2 (6 bases). The CDR3 loop spans 14 amino acids. V shed 3 bases and J shed 11 bases, with 18 bases lying between them. The CDR3 reads CASSFSGGAVMQYF. The CDR3 DNA is TGTGCCAGCAGTTTCTCGGGCGGGGCGGTTATGCAGTATTTT.

This clonotype was found once. This chain uses TRBV28 with TRBJ2-1, with 8 bases that match TRBD1. Germline values: CDR1 MDHEN, CDR2 SYDVKM. The junction had 12 bases not matched to a gene; V was cut back by 3 bases and J by 8 bases. This CDR3 is built from 16 residues. For the CDR3, the DNA is TGTGCCAGCAGTTTTAACCCGACAGGGGAAGGCGATGAGCAGTTCTTC. Translation gives CASSFNPTGEGDEQFF.

This clonotype was recorded at least ten times. V and J are TRBV20-1 and TRBJ2-7; 14 nucleotides match TRBD2. The CDR3 consists of 15 residues. Germline V lookup: CDR1 DFQATT, CDR2 SNEGSKA (reference sequence). With 0 bases clipped from V and 7 bases from J, the junction kept 5 bases outside the gene matches. The CDR3 DNA follows: TGCAGTGCTAGAGAGGGACTAGCGGGAGTGGGGGAGCAGTACTTC. Its translation is CSAREGLAGVGEQYF.

There are many counts of this clonotype. This chain links TRBV12-3 or TRBV12-4 with TRBJ1-2, with D unresolved. V was pared by 6 bases and J by 7 bases, with 15 bases between. The CDR3 is made up of 13 amino acids. The CDR3 spells CASRSGSLGGYTF. The CDR3 DNA reads as TGTGCCAGCAGGTCGGGGAGCCTCGGTGGCTACACCTTC.